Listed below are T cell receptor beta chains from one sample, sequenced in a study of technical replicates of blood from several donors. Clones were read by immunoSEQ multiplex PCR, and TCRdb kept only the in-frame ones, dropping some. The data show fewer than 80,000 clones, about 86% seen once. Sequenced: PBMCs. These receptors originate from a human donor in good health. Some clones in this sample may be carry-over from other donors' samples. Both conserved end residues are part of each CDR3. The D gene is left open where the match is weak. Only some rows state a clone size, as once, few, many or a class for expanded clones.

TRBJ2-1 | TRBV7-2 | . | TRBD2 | CASSIGLARNEQFF | TGTGCCAGCAGCATCGGACTAGCGCGGAATGAGCAGTTCTTC
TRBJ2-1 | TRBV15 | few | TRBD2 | CATSPPGSGPPISYNEQFF | TGTGCCACCAGCCCCCCTGGTAGCGGGCCACCTATCTCCTACAATGAGCAGTTCTTC
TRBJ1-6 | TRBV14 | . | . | CASSHPIQDLNSPLHF | TGTGCCAGCAGCCACCCAATACAGGATTTAAATTCACCCCTCCACTTT
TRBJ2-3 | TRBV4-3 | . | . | CASSPGSTDTQYF | TGCGCCAGCAGCCCGGGTAGCACAGATACGCAGTATTTT
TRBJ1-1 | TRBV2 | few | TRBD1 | CASSEDRRTEAFF | TGTGCCAGCAGTGAGGACAGGCGGACTGAAGCTTTCTTT
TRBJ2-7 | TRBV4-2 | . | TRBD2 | CASSQDLAGATYEQYF | TGTGCCAGCAGCCAAGATCTAGCGGGGGCTACCTACGAGCAGTACTTC
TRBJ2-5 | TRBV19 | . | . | CASSIGQIETQYF | TGTGCCAGTAGTATCGGACAAATAGAGACCCAGTACTTC
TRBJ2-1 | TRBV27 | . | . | CASSLAGSYNEQFF | TGTGCCAGCAGTTTAGCGGGATCCTACAATGAGCAGTTCTTC
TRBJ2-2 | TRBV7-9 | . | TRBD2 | CASSTGGTGELFF | TGTGCCAGCAGCACCGGGGGGACCGGGGAGCTGTTTTTT
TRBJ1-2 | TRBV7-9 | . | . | CASSLAESETNYGYTF | TGTGCCAGCAGCTTAGCGGAGTCGGAAACTAACTATGGCTACACCTTC
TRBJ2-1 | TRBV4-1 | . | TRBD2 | CASSQDGPAGGVRGSYNEQFF | TGCGCCAGCAGCCAAGACGGTCCAGCGGGAGGGGTGAGAGGGTCCTACAATGAGCAGTTCTTC
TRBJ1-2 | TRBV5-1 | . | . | CASSDTGPNYGYTF | TGCGCCAGCAGTGACACTGGCCCTAACTATGGCTACACCTTC
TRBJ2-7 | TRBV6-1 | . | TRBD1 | CASSIDRGNYEQYF | TGTGCCAGCAGTATTGACAGGGGCAACTACGAGCAGTACTTC
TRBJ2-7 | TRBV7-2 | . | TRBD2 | CASSSLAGGSYEQYF | TGTGCCAGCAGTTCCCTAGCGGGGGGTTCCTACGAGCAGTACTTC
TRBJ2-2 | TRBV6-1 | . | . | CASSRTKNTGELFF | TGTGCCAGCAGCCGGACAAAGAACACCGGGGAGCTGTTTTTT
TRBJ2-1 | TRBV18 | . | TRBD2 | CASTAAGGMNNEQFF | TGTGCCAGCACCGCAGCGGGGGGGATGAACAATGAGCAGTTCTTC
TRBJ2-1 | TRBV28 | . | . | CASSFGAVAYNEQFF | TGTGCCAGCAGTTTTGGGGCGGTGGCCTACAATGAGCAGTTCTTC
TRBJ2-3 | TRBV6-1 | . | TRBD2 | CASKREGNTDTQYF | TGTGCCAGCAAGCGGGAGGGCAACACAGATACGCAGTATTTT
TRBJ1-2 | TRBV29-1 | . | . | CSVEGREGYTF | TGCAGCGTTGAGGGGAGGGAAGGCTACACCTTC
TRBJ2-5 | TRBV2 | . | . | CASSEIAGKETQYF | TGTGCCAGCAGTGAAATTGCAGGGAAAGAGACCCAGTACTTC
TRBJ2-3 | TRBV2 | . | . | CASSPLPRDTQYF | TGTGCCAGCAGTCCACTACCTCGGGATACGCAGTATTTT
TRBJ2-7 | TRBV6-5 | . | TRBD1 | CASSYNRGTYEQYF | TGTGCCAGCAGTTACAACAGGGGAACCTACGAGCAGTACTTC
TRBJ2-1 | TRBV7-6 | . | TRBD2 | CASSLYAGPAGAGVGEQFF | TGTGCCAGCAGCTTGTATGCGGGGCCAGCGGGAGCTGGGGTTGGTGAGCAGTTCTTC
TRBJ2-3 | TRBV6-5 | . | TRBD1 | CASSHRTGADTQYF | TGTGCCAGCAGTCACCGGACAGGTGCAGATACGCAGTATTTT
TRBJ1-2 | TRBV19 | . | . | CASTRAAGGPHGYTF | TGTGCCAGTACCCGCGCCGCGGGGGGCCCTCATGGCTACACCTTC
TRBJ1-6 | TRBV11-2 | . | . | CASSLDQDSPLHF | TGTGCCAGCAGCTTAGATCAGGATTCACCCCTCCACTTT
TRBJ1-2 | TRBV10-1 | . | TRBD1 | CASRDRGDGYTF | TGCGCCAGCAGGGACAGGGGGGATGGCTACACCTTC
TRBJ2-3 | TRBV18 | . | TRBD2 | CASSPYYGGGTDTQYF | TGTGCCAGCTCACCCTACTACGGGGGGGGCACAGATACGCAGTATTTT